Presented here are 26 T cell receptor beta chains from one specimen sequenced in a study of T cell changes during pregnancy in multiple sclerosis. Repertoires were generated with immunoSEQ multiplex PCR, while TCRdb's copy carries only in-frame clones and drops some. The repertoire includes tens of thousands of clones, roughly 92% of them detected once, and 0.55% to 0.7% sits in the top ten. The source material was CD4+ T cells from peripheral blood mononuclear cells, sampled in the first trimester of pregnancy. The receptors here all came from a female donor with multiple sclerosis, enrolled in a pregnancy study.

This chain uses TRBV5-6 with TRBJ1-1; TRBD1 aligns across 12 bases. With V trimmed by 1 base and J by 11 bases, 12 bases remained unmatched. The germline V gene has CDR1 SGHDT and CDR2 YYEEEE. This CDR3 is 16 amino acids long. The DNA of the CDR3 is TGTGCCAGCAGCTTGAAGGGGACAGGGGGCAGGAGTGGGGCTTTCTTT. Protein: CASSLKGTGGRSGAFF.

The chain is built from TRBV28 and TRBJ1-2; 9 bases match TRBD1. Germline-derived CDR1 and CDR2 are MDHEN and SYDVKM. V shed 6 bases, J shed 8 bases, and the junction held 13 bases outside the gene matches. The CDR3 totals 15 residues. In nucleotides, the CDR3 is TGTGCCAGCAGCCCGATCGGGACAGGGCCACTAGGCTACACCTTC. As protein: CASSPIGTGPLGYTF.

This chain joins TRBV5-6 and TRBJ2-7, with a weak D call TRBD2 (6 bases). CDR3 size: 13 residues. Germline V lookup: CDR1 SGHDT, CDR2 YYEEEE. V lost 3 bases to trimming and J lost 3 bases, with 10 bases between them. The CDR3 sequence is CASSSGGIYEQYF. The DNA for the CDR3 is TGTGCCAGCAGCTCCGGAGGGATCTACGAGCAGTACTTC.

This chain uses TRBV10-3 with TRBJ1-2; 12 nucleotides match TRBD1. This CDR3 comprises 17 residues. V was clipped by 0 bases and J by 7 bases; unmatched bases: 9. The germline CDR1 and CDR2 sequences are ENHRY and SYGVKD. The CDR3: CAISESSGTGGQGGYTF. CDR3 DNA sequence: TGTGCCATCAGTGAGTCGAGTGGGACAGGGGGCCAGGGTGGCTACACCTTC.

The chain has TRBV6-1 and TRBJ1-1; perhaps TRBD1 as D (6 bases). The CDR3 covers 14 residues. Germline V gene sequence: CDR1 MNHNS, CDR2 SASEGT. The ends were cut back, 4 bases at V and 4 bases at J, with 13 bases in the middle. The DNA for the CDR3 is TGTGCCAGCAGTGTCGAAGGGGGTGGCACTGAAGCTTTCTTT. As protein: CASSVEGGGTEAFF.

The chain combines TRBV7-9 with TRBJ1-1, with 7 bases that match TRBD1. Trimming at V came to 5 bases and at J to 5 bases, leaving 11 bases not matched to a gene. This CDR3 is 15 amino acids long. Germline values: CDR1 SEHNR, CDR2 FQNEAQ (reference sequence). CDR3 amino acids: CASSKSQGGWTEAFF. CDR3 in DNA: TGTGCCAGCAGCAAAAGTCAGGGGGGCTGGACTGAAGCTTTCTTT.

V gene TRBV10-1 combines with J gene TRBJ2-2; 7 bases are shared with TRBD1. The CDR3 sequence is 15 residues long. V shed 10 bases, J shed 0 bases, and the junction held 8 bases outside the gene matches. The germline gives CDR1 WNHNN, CDR2 SYGVQD (reference sequence). Written as DNA, the CDR3 is TGCGCCACCCCCGGGACAGCCTCGAACACCGGGGAGCTGTTTTTT. Translating gives CATPGTASNTGELFF.

The chain is built from TRBV28 and TRBJ2-7; 7 bases match TRBD1. CDR1 is MDHEN and CDR2 is SYDVKM in the germline V gene. The CDR3 totals 15 residues. The ends lost 1 base at V and 1 base at J; junction bases unmatched: 4. Here the CDR3 reads CASSLSRGWSYEQYF. The CDR3, as DNA: TGTGCCAGCAGTTTATCCAGGGGGTGGTCCTACGAGCAGTACTTC.

V gene TRBV19 combines with J gene TRBJ2-7, with D possibly matching TRBD2 (6 bases). The CDR3 runs 15 residues. Per the germline V gene, CDR1 is LNHDA and CDR2 is SQIVND (reference sequence). The V end was cut by 5 bases, the J end by 4 bases, with 18 bases between. The CDR3 protein is CASSPKTSFGYEQYF. The CDR3 DNA reads as TGTGCCAGTAGTCCCAAAACTAGCTTTGGGTACGAGCAGTACTTC.

This chain links TRBV27 with TRBJ2-4, with D unclear. The germline V and J ends were trimmed by 11 bases and 5 bases, with 16 bases remaining between them. From germline, CDR1 is MNHEY and CDR2 SMNVEV (reference sequence). The CDR3 has 13 residues. Here the CDR3 reads CAASTAGENIQYF. The CDR3 DNA follows: TGTGCCGCATCTACCGCCGGAGAAAACATTCAGTACTTC.

The rearrangement joins TRBV5-1 to TRBJ2-7; TRBD2 matches at 13 bases. This CDR3 comprises 18 residues. Germline assignment: CDR1 SGHRS and CDR2 YFSETQ. V trimming: 4 bases; J trimming: 0 bases; junction bases outside the gene matches: 10. The CDR3 loop is CASSPGLAGVSGSYEQYF. The CDR3 nucleotides read TGCGCCAGCAGCCCCGGACTAGCGGGAGTCTCTGGCTCCTACGAGCAGTACTTC.

This clone was picked up one time. The V and J genes are TRBV25-1 and TRBJ1-2, with D possibly matching TRBD1 (6 bases). The V gene's germline CDR1 is MGHDK and CDR2 SYGVNS. V lost 1 base and J 7 bases, leaving 13 bases between the germline ends. The CDR3 is 14 residues long. The CDR3 region is CASSESAGAGGYTF. As DNA, the CDR3 is TGTGCCAGCAGTGAATCCGCAGGGGCGGGTGGCTACACCTTC.

This chain links TRBV28 with TRBJ1-4; 9 positions agree with TRBD1. The CDR3 sequence is 15 residues long. V was clipped by 5 bases and J by 8 bases; unmatched bases: 9. From germline, CDR1 is MDHEN and CDR2 SYDVKM. CDR3 bases: TGTGCCAGCAGTCCTCCGGGGACAGGGCGAGAAAAACTGTTTTTT. It encodes CASSPPGTGREKLFF.

This clone was seen only a few times. The chain has TRBV7-8 and TRBJ2-7, with 9 bases identical to TRBD1. After removal of 5 bases from V and 2 bases from J, the junction contained 10 bases not matched to a gene. Germline CDR1 reads SGHVS; CDR2 reads FQNEAQ. This CDR3 is 16 amino acids long. The CDR3 sequence is CASSPRTGVATYEQYF. CDR3 DNA: TGTGCCAGCAGCCCGCGGACAGGGGTGGCAACCTACGAGCAGTACTTC.

The J gene is TRBJ1-2, the V gene TRBV6-6; TRBD1 might be the D (5 bases). The ends were cut back, 2 bases at V and 8 bases at J, with 12 bases in the middle. CDR3 size: 13 residues. In germline, CDR1 is MNHNY, CDR2 SVGAGI (reference sequence). The CDR3 DNA reads as TGTGCCAGCAGTTACCTCCAGGGTCAAGGCTACACCTTC. It encodes CASSYLQGQGYTF.

This clone showed up just a few times. The V and J genes are TRBV6-5 and TRBJ1-1; D unclear. Trimming stripped 6 bases from V and 1 base from J, with 9 bases between. Per the germline V gene, CDR1 is MNHEY and CDR2 is SVGAGI. The length of the CDR3 is 13 residues. In DNA, the CDR3 is TGTGCCAGCAGGCGCTCGAGGAACACTGAAGCTTTCTTT. This codes for CASRRSRNTEAFF.

The chain joins TRBV19 to TRBJ2-7; TRBD1 might be the D (6 bases). Trimming took 4 bases from V and 3 from J, leaving 10 bases between them. There are 13 residues in the CDR3. Germline assignment: CDR1 LNHDA and CDR2 SQIVND (reference sequence). DNA for the CDR3: TGTGCCAGTAGTAGGGCAGGGGACTACGAGCAGTACTTC. Translating it yields CASSRAGDYEQYF.

A few counts support this clone. The rearrangement links TRBV9 to TRBJ2-1; 7 bases line up with TRBD2. This CDR3 has 15 residues. Germline V lookup: CDR1 SGDLS, CDR2 YYNGEE. Trimming removed 4 bases from V and 9 bases from J; junction bases left unmatched: 13. This CDR3 is CASSPSWREFGEQFF. The CDR3 bases are TGTGCCAGCAGCCCCTCGTGGCGGGAGTTTGGTGAGCAGTTCTTC.

The V and J genes are TRBV5-4 and TRBJ2-5; 12 positions match TRBD2. The CDR3 is made up of 17 amino acids. The J segment lost 5 bases and the V segment lost 4 bases, leaving 12 bases of the junction unmatched. Germline CDR1 reads SGHNT; CDR2 reads YYREEE (reference sequence). The CDR3 loop is CASSTGLAGPLGETQYF. CDR3 sequence (DNA): TGTGCCAGCAGCACCGGACTAGCGGGGCCCTTGGGGGAGACCCAGTACTTC.

V gene TRBV5-1 combines with J gene TRBJ2-2; weak D call: TRBD2 (5 bases). CDR1 is SGHRS, CDR2 YFSETQ, per germline. The V and J ends lost 0 bases and 6 bases respectively, with 9 bases between them. This CDR3 spans 14 amino acids. CDR3 residues: CASSLGAEAGELFF. CDR3 DNA sequence: TGCGCCAGCAGCTTGGGTGCGGAGGCCGGGGAGCTGTTTTTT.

The rearrangement links TRBV10-3 to TRBJ2-2; TRBD2 might be the D (6 bases). This CDR3 is built from 18 residues. The V and J ends lost 4 bases and 1 base respectively, with 19 bases between them. Germline loops: CDR1 ENHRY, CDR2 SYGVKD. Here the CDR3 reads CAISGPRRLAQNTGELFF. CDR3 coding DNA: TGTGCCATCAGTGGCCCCCGTCGGCTAGCGCAGAACACCGGGGAGCTGTTTTTT.

This clone was recorded once. The chain links TRBV19 to TRBJ2-2; D possibly corresponds to TRBD2 (6 bases). Per germline, CDR1 LNHDA and CDR2 SQIVND (reference sequence). With 7 bases removed from V and 1 base from J, the gap between germline ends came to 10 bases. This CDR3 contains 14 residues. CDR3 sequence (DNA): TGTGCCAGTACGGGCGGGAAGAACACCGGGGAGCTGTTTTTT. Amino acid sequence: CASTGGKNTGELFF.

This clone was counted a single time. This chain links TRBV5-1 with TRBJ1-1; the D gene is possibly TRBD1 (5 bases). Trimming removed 4 bases from V and 10 bases from J, with 14 bases in between. Germline V gene sequence: CDR1 SGHRS, CDR2 YFSETQ. The CDR3 sequence is 12 residues long. CDR3 residues: CASSPDGGGAFF. The DNA of the CDR3 is TGCGCCAGCAGCCCAGATGGGGGGGGAGCTTTCTTT. The variable domain in full, with the rest retrieved from reference TRBV5-1 and TRBJ1-1, is KAGVTQTPRYLIKTRGQQVTLSCSPISGHRSVSWYQQTPGQGLQFLFEYFSETQRNKGNFPGRFSGRQFSNSRSEMNVSTLELGDSALYLCASSPDGGGAFFGQGTRLTVV.

The J gene is TRBJ2-7, the V gene TRBV5-1; D ambiguous. Germline V gene lookup returns CDR1 SGHRS and CDR2 YFSETQ. V shed 0 bases and J shed 2 bases, with 12 bases lying between them. This CDR3 contains 15 residues. CDR3 coding DNA: TGCGCCAGCAGCTTGGCCGGGTCCTCAACCTACGAGCAGTACTTC. Amino acids: CASSLAGSSTYEQYF.

The J gene is TRBJ2-7, the V gene TRBV27; 12 nucleotides agree with TRBD2. Germline V CDR1 and CDR2: MNHEY, SMNVEV (reference sequence). The CDR3 runs to 15 residues. V gave up 6 bases and J gave up 1 base; unmatched junction bases: 4. In DNA form, the CDR3 reads TGTGCCAGCAGACCCGGACTAGCGGGGTCCTACGAGCAGTACTTC. Translated: CASRPGLAGSYEQYF.

This rearrangement joins TRBV18 to TRBJ1-5; 9 positions agree with TRBD1. This CDR3 contains 15 residues. The V gene's germline CDR1 is KGHSH and CDR2 LQKENI. Losses at the gene ends were 4 bases for V and 4 bases for J; bases not matched to a gene: 5. This chain's CDR3 is CASSLGTGTNQPQHF. The CDR3 bases are TGTGCCAGCTCACTCGGGACAGGGACTAATCAGCCCCAGCATTTT. The full variable domain, its missing parts supplied by reference TRBV18 and TRBJ1-5, is NAGVMQNPRHLVRRRGQEARLRCSPMKGHSHVYWYRQLPEEGLKFMVYLQKENIIDESGMPKERFSAEFPKEGPSILRIQQVVRGDSAAYFCASSLGTGTNQPQHFGDGTRLSIL.